These 2 T cell receptor beta chains share one sample of origin, sequenced in a study of immune cell composition in non-small cell lung cancer. The method was immunoSEQ multiplex PCR; TCRdb's version includes in-frame clones alone and lacks a portion of them. The sample records roughly 3,500 clones, approximately 80% being singletons. Sequenced material: lung tumor tissue. The receptors stem from a human donor with non-small cell lung cancer.

In its sample, this clone was seen a few times. The chain has TRBV7-2 and TRBJ2-3; TRBD1 is a possible D gene (6 bases). The CDR3 consists of 15 residues. Germline loops: CDR1 SGHTA, CDR2 FQGNSA. With 1 base removed from V and 3 bases from J, the gap between germline ends came to 11 bases. CDR3 amino acids: CASSLVWGLTDTQYF. DNA of the CDR3: TGTGCCAGCAGCTTAGTTTGGGGGCTAACAGATACGCAGTATTTT.

This clone was observed a few times. This chain links TRBV7-9 with TRBJ1-2, with 7 nucleotides matching TRBD1. Germline values: CDR1 SEHNR, CDR2 FQNEAQ (reference sequence). The CDR3 consists of 16 residues. Trimming removed 5 bases from V and 4 bases from J; junction bases left unmatched: 13. The DNA for the CDR3 is TGTGCCAGCAGCCAACAGGCCGGGACAGCAGCCTATGGCTACACCTTC. Translation: CASSQQAGTAAYGYTF.